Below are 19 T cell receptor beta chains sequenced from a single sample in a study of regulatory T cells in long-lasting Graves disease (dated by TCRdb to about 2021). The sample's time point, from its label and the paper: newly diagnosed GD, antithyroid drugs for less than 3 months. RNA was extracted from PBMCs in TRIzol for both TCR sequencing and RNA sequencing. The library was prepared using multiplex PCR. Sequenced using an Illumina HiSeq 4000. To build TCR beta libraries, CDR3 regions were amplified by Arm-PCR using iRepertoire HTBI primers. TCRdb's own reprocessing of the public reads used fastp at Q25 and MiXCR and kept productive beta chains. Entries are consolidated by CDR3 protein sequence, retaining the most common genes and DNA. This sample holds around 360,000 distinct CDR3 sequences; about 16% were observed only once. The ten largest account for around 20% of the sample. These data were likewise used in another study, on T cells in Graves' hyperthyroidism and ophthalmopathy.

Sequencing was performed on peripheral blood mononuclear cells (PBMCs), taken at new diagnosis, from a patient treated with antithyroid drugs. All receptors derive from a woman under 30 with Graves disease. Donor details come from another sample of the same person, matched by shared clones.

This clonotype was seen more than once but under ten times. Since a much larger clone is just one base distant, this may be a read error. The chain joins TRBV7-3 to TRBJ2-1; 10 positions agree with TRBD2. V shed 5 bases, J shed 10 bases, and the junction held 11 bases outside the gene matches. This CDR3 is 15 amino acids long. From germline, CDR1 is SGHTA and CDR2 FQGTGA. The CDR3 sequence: CASSPSGRGDYEQFF. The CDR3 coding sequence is TGTGCCAGCAGCCCCAGCGGGAGGGGGGACTACGAGCAGTTCTTC. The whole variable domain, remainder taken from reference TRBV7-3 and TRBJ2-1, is GAGVSQTPSNKVTEKGKYVELRCDPISGHTALYWYRQSLGQGPEFLIYFQGTGAADDSGLPNDRFFAVRPEGSVSTLKIQRTERGDSAVYLCASSPSGRGDYEQFFGPGTRLTVL.

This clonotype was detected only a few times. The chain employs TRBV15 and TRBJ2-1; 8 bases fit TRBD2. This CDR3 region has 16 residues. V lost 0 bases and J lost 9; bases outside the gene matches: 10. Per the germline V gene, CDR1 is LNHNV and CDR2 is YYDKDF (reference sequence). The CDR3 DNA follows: TGTGCCACCAGCAGAGAATGGCGGGGGGCCGGGGGTGAGCAGTTCTTC. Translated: CATSREWRGAGGEQFF.

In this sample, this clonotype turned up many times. The DNA of the CDR3 is TGTGCCAGCTCACCTGGACTAGGCCTCACAGATACGCAGTATTTT. As protein: CASSPGLGLTDTQYF. V gene TRBV18 combines with J gene TRBJ2-3; 7 bases are a match to TRBD2. Trimming cost V 3 bases and J 2 bases; bases outside gene matches: 5. This CDR3 is 15 amino acids long. Per germline, CDR1 KGHSH and CDR2 LQKENI.

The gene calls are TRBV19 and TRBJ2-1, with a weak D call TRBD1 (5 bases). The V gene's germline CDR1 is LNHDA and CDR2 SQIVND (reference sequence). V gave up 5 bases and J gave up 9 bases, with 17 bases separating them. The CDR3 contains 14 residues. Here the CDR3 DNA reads TGTGCCAGTAGTGCACAGGTATTTTCGAGTGAGCAGTTCTTC. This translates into CASSAQVFSSEQFF.

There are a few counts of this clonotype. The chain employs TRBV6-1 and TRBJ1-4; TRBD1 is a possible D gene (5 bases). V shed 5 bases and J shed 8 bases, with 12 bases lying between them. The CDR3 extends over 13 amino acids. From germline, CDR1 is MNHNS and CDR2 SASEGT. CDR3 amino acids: CASSLRRTEKLFF. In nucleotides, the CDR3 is TGTGCCAGCAGTCTTCGTCGGACAGAAAAACTGTTTTTT.

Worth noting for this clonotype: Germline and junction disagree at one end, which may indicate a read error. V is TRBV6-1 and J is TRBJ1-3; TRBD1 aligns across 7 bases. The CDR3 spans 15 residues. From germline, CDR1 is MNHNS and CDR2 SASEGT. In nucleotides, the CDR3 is TGTGCCAGCAGGCGGGACAGCGGCACTGGAAGCACCATATATTTT. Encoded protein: CASRRDSGTGSTIYF.

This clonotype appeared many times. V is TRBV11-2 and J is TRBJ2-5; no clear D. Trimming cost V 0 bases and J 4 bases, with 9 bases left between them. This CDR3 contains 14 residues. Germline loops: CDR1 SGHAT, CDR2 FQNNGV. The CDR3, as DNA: TGTGCCAGCAGCTTAGATCGGGTGGGAGAGACCCAGTACTTC. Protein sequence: CASSLDRVGETQYF. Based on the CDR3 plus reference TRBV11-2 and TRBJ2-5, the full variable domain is EAGVAQSPRYKIIEKRQSVAFWCNPISGHATLYWYQQILGQGPKLLIQFQNNGVVDDSQLPKDRFSAERLKGVDSTLKIQPAKLEDSAVYLCASSLDRVGETQYFGPGTRLLVL.

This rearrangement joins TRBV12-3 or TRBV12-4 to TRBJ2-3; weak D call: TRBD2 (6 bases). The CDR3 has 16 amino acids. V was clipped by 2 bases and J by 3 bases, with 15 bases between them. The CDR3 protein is CASSLYRGSTTDTQYF. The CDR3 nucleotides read TGTGCCAGCAGTTTATACCGGGGGTCGACGACAGATACGCAGTATTTT.

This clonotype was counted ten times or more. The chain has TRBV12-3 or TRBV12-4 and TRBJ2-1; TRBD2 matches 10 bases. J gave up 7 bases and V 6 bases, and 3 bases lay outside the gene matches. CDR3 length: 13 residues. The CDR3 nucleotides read TGTGCCAGCAGGGGGACTAGCGCGAATGAGCAGTTCTTC. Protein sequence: CASRGTSANEQFF.

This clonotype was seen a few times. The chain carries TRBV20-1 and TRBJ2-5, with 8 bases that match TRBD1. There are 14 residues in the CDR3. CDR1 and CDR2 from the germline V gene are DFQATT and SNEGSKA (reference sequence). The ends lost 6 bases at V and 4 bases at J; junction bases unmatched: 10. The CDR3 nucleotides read TGCAGTGCCCCCCTGCCGACAGGGGTAGAGACCCAGTACTTC. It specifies CSAPLPTGVETQYF.

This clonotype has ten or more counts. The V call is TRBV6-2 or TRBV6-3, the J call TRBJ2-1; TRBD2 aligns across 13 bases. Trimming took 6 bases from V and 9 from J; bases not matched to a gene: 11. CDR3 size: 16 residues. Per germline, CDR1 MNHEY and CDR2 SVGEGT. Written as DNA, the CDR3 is TGTGCCAGCAGAGAAACGATAGGACTAGCGGGAGTTGAGCAGTTCTTC. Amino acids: CASRETIGLAGVEQFF.

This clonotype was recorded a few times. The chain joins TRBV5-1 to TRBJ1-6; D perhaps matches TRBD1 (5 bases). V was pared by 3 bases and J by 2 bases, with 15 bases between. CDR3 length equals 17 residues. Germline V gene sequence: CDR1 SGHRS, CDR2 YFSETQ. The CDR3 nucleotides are TGCGCCAGCAGCTCGGGACGTCCGACGGCCTATAATTCACCCCTCCACTTT. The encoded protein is CASSSGRPTAYNSPLHF.

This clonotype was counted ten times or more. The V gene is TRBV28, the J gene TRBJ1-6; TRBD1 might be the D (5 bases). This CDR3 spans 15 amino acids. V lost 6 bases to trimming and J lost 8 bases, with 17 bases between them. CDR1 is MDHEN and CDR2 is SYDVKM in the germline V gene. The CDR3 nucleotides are TGTGCCAGCAGCTTGGACCAGGGAACACATTCACCCCTCCACTTT. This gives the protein CASSLDQGTHSPLHF.

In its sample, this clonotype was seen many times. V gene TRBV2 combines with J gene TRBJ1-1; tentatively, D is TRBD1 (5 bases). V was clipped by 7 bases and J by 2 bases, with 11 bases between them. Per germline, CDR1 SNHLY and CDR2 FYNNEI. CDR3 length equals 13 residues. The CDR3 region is CASMRGGNTEAFF. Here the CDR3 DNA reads TGTGCCAGCATGCGGGGGGGAAACACTGAAGCTTTCTTT.

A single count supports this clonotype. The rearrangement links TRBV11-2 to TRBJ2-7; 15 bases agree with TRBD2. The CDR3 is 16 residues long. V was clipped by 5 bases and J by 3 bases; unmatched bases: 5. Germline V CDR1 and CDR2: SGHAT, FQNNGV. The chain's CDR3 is CASSTPGLAGGYEQYF. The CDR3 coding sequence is TGTGCCAGCAGCACCCCGGGACTAGCGGGAGGCTACGAGCAGTACTTC.

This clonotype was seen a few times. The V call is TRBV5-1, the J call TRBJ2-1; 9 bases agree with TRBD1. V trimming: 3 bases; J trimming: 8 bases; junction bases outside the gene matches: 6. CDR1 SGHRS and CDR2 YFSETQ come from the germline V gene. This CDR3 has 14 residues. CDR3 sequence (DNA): TGCGCCAGCAGCTGGGGACAGGGAGGCGATGAGCAGTTCTTC. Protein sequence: CASSWGQGGDEQFF.

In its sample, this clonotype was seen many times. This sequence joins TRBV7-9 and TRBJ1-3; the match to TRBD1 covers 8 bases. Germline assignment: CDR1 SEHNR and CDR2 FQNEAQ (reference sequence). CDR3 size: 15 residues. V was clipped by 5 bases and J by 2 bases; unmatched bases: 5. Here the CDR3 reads CASSQTTGAGNTIYF. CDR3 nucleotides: TGTGCCAGCAGCCAAACGACAGGGGCTGGAAACACCATATATTTT.

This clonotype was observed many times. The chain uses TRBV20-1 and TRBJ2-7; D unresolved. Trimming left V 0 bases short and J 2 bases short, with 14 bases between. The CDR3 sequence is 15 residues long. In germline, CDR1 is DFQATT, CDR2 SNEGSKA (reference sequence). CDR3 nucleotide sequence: TGCAGTGCTAGAGATTTGCGAGAAAAAACCTACGAGCAGTACTTC. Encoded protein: CSARDLREKTYEQYF.

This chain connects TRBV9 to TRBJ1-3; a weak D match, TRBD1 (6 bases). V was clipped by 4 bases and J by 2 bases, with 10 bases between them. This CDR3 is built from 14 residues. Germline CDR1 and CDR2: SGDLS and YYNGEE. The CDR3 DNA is TGTGCCAGCAGCACGGGACACCCTGGAAACACCATATATTTT. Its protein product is CASSTGHPGNTIYF.